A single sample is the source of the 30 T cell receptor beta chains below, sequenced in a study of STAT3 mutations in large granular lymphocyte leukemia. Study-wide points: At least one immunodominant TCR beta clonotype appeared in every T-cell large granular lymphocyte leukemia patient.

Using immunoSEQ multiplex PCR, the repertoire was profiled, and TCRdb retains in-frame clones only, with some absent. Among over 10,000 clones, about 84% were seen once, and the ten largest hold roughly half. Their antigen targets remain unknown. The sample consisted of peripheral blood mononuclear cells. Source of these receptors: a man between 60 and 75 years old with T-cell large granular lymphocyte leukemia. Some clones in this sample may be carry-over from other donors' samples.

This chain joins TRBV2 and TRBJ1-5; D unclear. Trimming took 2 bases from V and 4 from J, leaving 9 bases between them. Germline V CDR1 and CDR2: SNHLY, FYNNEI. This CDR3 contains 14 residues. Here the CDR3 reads CASSEYTANQPQHF. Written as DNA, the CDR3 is TGTGCCAGCAGTGAATACACAGCGAATCAGCCCCAGCATTTT.

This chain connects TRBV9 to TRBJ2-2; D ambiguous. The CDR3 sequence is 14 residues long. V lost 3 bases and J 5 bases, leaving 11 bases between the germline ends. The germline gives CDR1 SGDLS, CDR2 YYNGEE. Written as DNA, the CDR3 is TGTGCCAGCAGCGACCGAATGTTTACCGGGGAGCTGTTTTTT. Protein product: CASSDRMFTGELFF.

For the CDR3, the DNA is TGTGCCTGGAGTAGAGGCGGCAGGGCTGGAAACACCATATATTTT. This codes for CAWSRGGRAGNTIYF. This chain connects TRBV30 to TRBJ1-3, with D perhaps matching TRBD1 (5 bases). The CDR3 runs to 15 residues. Germline CDR1 is GTSNPN and CDR2 is SVGIG (reference sequence). Trimming took 2 bases from V and 2 from J, leaving 13 bases between them.

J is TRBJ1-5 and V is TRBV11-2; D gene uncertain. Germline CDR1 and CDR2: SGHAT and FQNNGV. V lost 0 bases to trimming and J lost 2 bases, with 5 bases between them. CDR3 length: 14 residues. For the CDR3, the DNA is TGTGCCAGCAGCTTAGATCTAGGCAATCAGCCCCAGCATTTT. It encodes CASSLDLGNQPQHF.

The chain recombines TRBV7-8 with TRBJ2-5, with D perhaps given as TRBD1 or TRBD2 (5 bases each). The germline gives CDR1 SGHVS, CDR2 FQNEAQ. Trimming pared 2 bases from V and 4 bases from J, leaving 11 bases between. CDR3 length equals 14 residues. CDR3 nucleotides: TGTGCCAGCAGCTTATCGGTTGGGGGAGAGACCCAGTACTTC. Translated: CASSLSVGGETQYF. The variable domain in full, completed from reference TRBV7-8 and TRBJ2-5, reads GAGVSQSPRYKVAKRGQDVALRCDPISGHVSLFWYQQALGQGPEFLTYFQNEAQLDKSGLPSDRFFAERPEGSVSTLKIQRTQQEDSAVYLCASSLSVGGETQYFGPGTRLLVL.

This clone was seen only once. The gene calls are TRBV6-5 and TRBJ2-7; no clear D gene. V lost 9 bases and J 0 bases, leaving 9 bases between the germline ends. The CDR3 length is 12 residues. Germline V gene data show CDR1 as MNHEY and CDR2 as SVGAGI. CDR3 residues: CASHSPSYEQYF. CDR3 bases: TGTGCCAGTCACTCTCCCTCCTACGAGCAGTACTTC.

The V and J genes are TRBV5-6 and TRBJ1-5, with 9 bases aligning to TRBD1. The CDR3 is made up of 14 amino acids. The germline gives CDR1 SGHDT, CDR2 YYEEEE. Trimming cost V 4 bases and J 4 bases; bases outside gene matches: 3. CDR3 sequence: CASSGTGWNQPQHF. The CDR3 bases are TGTGCCAGCAGCGGGACAGGGTGGAATCAGCCCCAGCATTTT.

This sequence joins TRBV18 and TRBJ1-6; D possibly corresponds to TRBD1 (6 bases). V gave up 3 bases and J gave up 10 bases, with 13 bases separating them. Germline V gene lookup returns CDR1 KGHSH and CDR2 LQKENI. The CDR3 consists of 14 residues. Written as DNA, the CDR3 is TGTGCCAGCTCACCGACACAGGGTGACTCACCCCTCCACTTT. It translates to CASSPTQGDSPLHF. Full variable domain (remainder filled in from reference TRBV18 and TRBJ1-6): NAGVMQNPRHLVRRRGQEARLRCSPMKGHSHVYWYRQLPEEGLKFMVYLQKENIIDESGMPKERFSAEFPKEGPSILRIQQVVRGDSAAYFCASSPTQGDSPLHFGNGTRLTVT.

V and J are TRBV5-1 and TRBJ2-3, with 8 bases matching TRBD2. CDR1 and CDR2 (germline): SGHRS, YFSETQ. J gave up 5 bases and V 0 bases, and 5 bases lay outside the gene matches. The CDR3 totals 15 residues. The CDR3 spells CASSLAGTRQDTQYF. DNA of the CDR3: TGCGCCAGCAGCTTGGCTGGGACTAGACAAGATACGCAGTATTTT.

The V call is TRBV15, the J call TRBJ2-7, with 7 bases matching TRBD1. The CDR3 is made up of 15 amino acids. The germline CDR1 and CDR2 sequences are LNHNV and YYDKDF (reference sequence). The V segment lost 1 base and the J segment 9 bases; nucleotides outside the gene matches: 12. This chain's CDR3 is CATSRAGAAPGGQYF. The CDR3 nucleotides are TGTGCCACCAGCAGAGCCGGGGCAGCCCCAGGGGGGCAGTACTTC. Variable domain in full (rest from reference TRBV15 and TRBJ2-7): DAMVIQNPRYQVTQFGKPVTLSCSQTLNHNVMYWYQQKSSQAPKLLFHYYDKDFNNEADTPDNFQSRRPNTSFCFLDIRSPGLGDTAMYLCATSRAGAAPGGQYFGPGTRLTVT.

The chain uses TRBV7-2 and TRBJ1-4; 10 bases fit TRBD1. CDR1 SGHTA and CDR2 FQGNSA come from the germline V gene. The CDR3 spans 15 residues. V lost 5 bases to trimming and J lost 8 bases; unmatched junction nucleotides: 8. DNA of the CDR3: TGTGCCAGCAGCCCTCGACAGGGGGCTGGGGAAAAACTGTTTTTT. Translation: CASSPRQGAGEKLFF.

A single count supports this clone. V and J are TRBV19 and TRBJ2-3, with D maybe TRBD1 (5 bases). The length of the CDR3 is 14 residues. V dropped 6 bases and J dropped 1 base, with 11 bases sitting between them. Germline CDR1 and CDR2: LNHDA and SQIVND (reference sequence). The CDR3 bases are TGTGCCAGTAGGGTGACAGAAGGCACAGATACGCAGTATTTT. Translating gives CASRVTEGTDTQYF.

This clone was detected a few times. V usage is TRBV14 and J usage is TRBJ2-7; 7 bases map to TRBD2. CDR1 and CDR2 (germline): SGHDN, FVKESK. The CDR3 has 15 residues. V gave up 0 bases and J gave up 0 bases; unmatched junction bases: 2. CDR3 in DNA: TGTGCCAGCAGCCAAGATCGCGGGAGCTCCTACGAGCAGTACTTC. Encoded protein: CASSQDRGSSYEQYF.

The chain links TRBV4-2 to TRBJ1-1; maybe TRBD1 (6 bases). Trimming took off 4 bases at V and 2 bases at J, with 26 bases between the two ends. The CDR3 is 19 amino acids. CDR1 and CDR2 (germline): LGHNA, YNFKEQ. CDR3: CASSPYFSQTRGRNTEAFF. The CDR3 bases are TGTGCCAGCAGCCCTTACTTCTCGCAAACCAGGGGTAGAAACACTGAAGCTTTCTTT.

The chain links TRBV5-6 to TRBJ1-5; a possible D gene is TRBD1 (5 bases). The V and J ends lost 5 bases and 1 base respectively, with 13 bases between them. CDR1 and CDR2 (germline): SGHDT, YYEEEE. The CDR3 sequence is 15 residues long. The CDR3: CASSGWGGSNQPQHF. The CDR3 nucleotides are TGTGCCAGCAGTGGCTGGGGGGGGAGCAATCAGCCCCAGCATTTT.

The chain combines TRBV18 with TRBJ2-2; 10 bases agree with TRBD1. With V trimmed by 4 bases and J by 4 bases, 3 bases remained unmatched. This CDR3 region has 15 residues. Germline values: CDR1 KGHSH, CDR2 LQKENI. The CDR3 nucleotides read TGTGCCAGCTCACGGGACAGGGGAGGCACCGGGGAGCTGTTTTTT. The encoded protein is CASSRDRGGTGELFF.

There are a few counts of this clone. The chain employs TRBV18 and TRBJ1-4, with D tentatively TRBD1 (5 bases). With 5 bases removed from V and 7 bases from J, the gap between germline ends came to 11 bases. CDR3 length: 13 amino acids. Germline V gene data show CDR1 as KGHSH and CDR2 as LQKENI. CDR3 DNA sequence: TGTGCCAGCTCAGTGGGGCTTAGTGAAAAACTGTTTTTT. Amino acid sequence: CASSVGLSEKLFF.

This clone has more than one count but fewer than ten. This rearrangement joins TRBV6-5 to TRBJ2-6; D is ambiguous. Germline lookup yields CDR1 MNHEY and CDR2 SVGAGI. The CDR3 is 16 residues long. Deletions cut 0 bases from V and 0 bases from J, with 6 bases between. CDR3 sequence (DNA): TGTGCCAGCAGTTACTCGATGGACTCTGGGGCCAACGTCCTGACTTTC. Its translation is CASSYSMDSGANVLTF.

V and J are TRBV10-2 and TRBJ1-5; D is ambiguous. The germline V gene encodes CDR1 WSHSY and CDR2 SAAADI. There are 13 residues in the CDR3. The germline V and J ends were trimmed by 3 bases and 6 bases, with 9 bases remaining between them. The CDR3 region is CASSDSRSQPQHF. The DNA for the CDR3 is TGCGCCAGCAGTGATTCGAGGTCTCAGCCCCAGCATTTT.

The CDR3 spells CASSDRRGETQYF. CDR3 DNA: TGTGCCAGCAGTGACCGGAGGGGAGAGACCCAGTACTTC. The J gene is TRBJ2-5, the V gene TRBV6-4; a weak D match, TRBD2 (6 bases). Germline-derived CDR1 and CDR2 are MRHNA and SNTAGT. Trimming removed 2 bases from V and 4 bases from J, with 8 bases in between. The CDR3 loop spans 13 amino acids.

Here the CDR3 reads CASYSSGRHEQYF. The CDR3 region has the DNA TGTGCCAGCTATTCTAGCGGGAGGCACGAGCAGTACTTC. V gene TRBV28 combines with J gene TRBJ2-7; 11 bases align to TRBD2. The trim removed 8 bases at V and 5 bases at J, leaving 5 bases unmatched. In germline, CDR1 is MDHEN, CDR2 SYDVKM. CDR3 length equals 13 residues.

The CDR3 region has the DNA TGCAGCGTTGAGATGGCTTGGCGGGAGGGAAGTGAGCAGTTCTTC. Its protein product is CSVEMAWREGSEQFF. This chain connects TRBV29-1 to TRBJ2-1; TRBD2 matches at 9 bases. The CDR3 is 15 amino acids. The trim removed 3 bases at V and 9 bases at J, leaving 12 bases unmatched. CDR1 is SQVTM and CDR2 is ANQGSEA in the germline V gene.

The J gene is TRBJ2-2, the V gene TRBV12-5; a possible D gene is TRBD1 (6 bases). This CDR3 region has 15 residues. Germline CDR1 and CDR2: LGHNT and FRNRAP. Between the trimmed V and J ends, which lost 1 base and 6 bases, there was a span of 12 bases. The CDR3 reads CASGLGQGSAGELFF. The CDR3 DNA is TGTGCTAGTGGTTTGGGTCAGGGGAGCGCCGGGGAGCTGTTTTTT.

CDR3 in amino acids: CASSFWRETQYF. The CDR3 region has the DNA TGTGCCAGCAGTTTCTGGCGGGAGACCCAGTACTTC. The chain combines TRBV28 with TRBJ2-5, with D uncertain. In germline, CDR1 is MDHEN, CDR2 SYDVKM. Trimming removed 3 bases at V and 5 bases at J, with 7 bases between. CDR3 length: 12 residues.

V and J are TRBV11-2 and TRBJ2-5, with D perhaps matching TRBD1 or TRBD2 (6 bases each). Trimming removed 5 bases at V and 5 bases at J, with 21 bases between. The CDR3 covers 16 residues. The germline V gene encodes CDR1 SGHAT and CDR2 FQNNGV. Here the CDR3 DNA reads TGTGCCAGCAGCCCTCCGGTCCGGGGGCCGGCGGAGACCCAGTACTTC. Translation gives CASSPPVRGPAETQYF.

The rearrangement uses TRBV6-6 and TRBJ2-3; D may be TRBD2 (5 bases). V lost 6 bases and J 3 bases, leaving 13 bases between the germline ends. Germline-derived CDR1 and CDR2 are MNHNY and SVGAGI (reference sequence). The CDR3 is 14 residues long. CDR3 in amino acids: CASRTEGLTDTQYF. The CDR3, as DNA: TGTGCCAGCAGAACAGAGGGCCTAACAGATACGCAGTATTTT.

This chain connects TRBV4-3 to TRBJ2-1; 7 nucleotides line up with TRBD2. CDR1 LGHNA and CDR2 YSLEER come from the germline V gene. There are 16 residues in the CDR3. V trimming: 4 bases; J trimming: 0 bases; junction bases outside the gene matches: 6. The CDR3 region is CASSRGGGSSYNEQFF. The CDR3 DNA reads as TGCGCCAGCAGCCGGGGGGGTGGGAGCTCCTACAATGAGCAGTTCTTC.

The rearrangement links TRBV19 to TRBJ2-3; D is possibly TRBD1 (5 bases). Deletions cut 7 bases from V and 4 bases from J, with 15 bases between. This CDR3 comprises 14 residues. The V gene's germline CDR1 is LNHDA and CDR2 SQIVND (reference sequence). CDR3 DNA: TGTGCCAGTACCAACAGAAGGGGCTCAGATACGCAGTATTTT. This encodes CASTNRRGSDTQYF.

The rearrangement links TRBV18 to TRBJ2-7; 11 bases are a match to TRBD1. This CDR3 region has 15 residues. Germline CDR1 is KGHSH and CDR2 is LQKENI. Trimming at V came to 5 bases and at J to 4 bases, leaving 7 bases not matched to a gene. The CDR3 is CASSSPDRGRYEQYF. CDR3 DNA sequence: TGTGCCAGCTCATCTCCGGACAGGGGGCGGTACGAGCAGTACTTC.

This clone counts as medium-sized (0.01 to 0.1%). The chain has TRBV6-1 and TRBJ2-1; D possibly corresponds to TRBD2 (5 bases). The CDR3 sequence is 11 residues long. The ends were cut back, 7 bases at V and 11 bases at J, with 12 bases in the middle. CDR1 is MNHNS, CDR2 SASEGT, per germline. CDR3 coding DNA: TGTGCCAGCAATGGACTTCCCAAGCAGTTCTTC. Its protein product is CASNGLPKQFF.